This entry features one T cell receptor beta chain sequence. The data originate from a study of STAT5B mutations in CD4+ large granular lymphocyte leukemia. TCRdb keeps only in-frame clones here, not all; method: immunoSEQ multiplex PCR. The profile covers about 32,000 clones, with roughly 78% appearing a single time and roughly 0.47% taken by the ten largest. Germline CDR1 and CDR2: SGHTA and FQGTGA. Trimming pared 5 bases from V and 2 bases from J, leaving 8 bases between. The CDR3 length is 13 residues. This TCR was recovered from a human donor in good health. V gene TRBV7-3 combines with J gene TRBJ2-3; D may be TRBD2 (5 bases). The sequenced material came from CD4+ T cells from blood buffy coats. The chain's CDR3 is CASSPSPTDTQYF. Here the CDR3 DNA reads TGTGCCAGCAGCCCTAGCCCCACAGATACGCAGTATTTT.